This T cell receptor (beta chain) derives from a study of control samples from healthy donors and cancer patients. This clone was seen just once. The length of the CDR3 is 16 residues. The V gene's germline CDR1 is SGHDT and CDR2 YYEEEE. V was clipped by 0 bases and J by 5 bases, with 17 bases between them. Repertoires were generated with immunoSEQ multiplex PCR, while TCRdb's copy carries only in-frame clones and drops some. The sample has tens of thousands of clones, around nine tenths seen once. This receptor was taken from a woman aged 18 to 35 in good health. Sequencing was carried out using blood. This rearrangement joins TRBV5-6 to TRBJ1-2, with D perhaps matching TRBD1 (5 bases). The CDR3 spells CASSLETSRGLYGYTF. The DNA for the CDR3 is TGTGCCAGCAGCTTGGAGACTAGCCGGGGGTTGTATGGCTACACCTTC.